Sequencing of this T cell receptor beta chain was carried out in a study of blood T cell repertoires in COVID-19. At the level of the study: From the United States, Italy and Spain came samples of acute and convalescent COVID-19. In each case, the material was cDNA or gDNA derived from T cells, B-cell-depleted T cells, or PBMCs.

This clone came up once. As processed by the authors: Counts of nucleated cells, estimated from reference gene primer amplification, were obtained. Repertoires were generated with immunoSEQ multiplex PCR, while TCRdb's copy carries only in-frame clones and drops some. V and J calls and clone size follow that table, whereas D and trimming were derived from the DNA. The sample records approximately 150,000 clones, about 81% being singletons. The CDR3 runs 13 residues. Germline V CDR1 and CDR2: SNHLY, FYNNEI. V shed 3 bases and J shed 5 bases, with 10 bases lying between them. The specimen sequenced was peripheral blood. The sequence was collected from a woman older than 75 with acute or convalescent COVID-19. J is TRBJ2-5 and V is TRBV2, with D perhaps matching TRBD1 (5 bases). The CDR3 DNA reads as TGTGCCAGCAGTGATGCAGGGTGGGAGACCCAGTACTTC. Encoded protein: CASSDAGWETQYF.